Listed here are 14 T cell receptor beta chains from one sample, sequenced in a study of Ad26.COV2.S vaccination and SARS-CoV-2 variants. Treatment meaning: around 19 received Ad26.COV2.S at low or high dose, single or two shots; 5 received placebo; per-sample allocation not given. Following the first vaccine or placebo injection, samples were taken on day 63. Profiled with immunoSEQ multiplex PCR; TCRdb holds only in-frame clones, not every one. The data show 430,000 or so clones, 80% to 95% seen once. Sequenced here: peripheral blood, sampled in a trial of Ad26.COV2.S vaccine versus placebo. The receptor set was obtained from a person aged 18 to 65 who received the Ad26.COV2.S COVID-19 vaccine or a placebo.

The rearrangement uses TRBV6-2 or TRBV6-3 and TRBJ1-1, with unresolved D. Trimming pared 2 bases from V and 4 bases from J, leaving 11 bases between. Germline CDR1 and CDR2: MNHEY and SVGEGT. The CDR3 sequence is 14 residues long. The CDR3 protein is CASSYDGRGTEAFF. CDR3 coding DNA: TGTGCCAGCAGTTACGATGGTCGCGGCACTGAAGCTTTCTTT.

This clone was found once. The CDR3 DNA sequence: TGTGCCAGCAGTCTTCGACAGGGGACAAACTATGGCTACACCTTC. Protein product: CASSLRQGTNYGYTF. This rearrangement joins TRBV6-5 to TRBJ1-2; TRBD1 agrees at 8 bases. CDR1 and CDR2 (germline): MNHEY, SVGAGI. The CDR3 contains 15 residues. After removal of 5 bases from V and 2 bases from J, the junction contained 7 bases not matched to a gene.

The CDR3 DNA reads as TGTGCCAGCAGCTTAGTCGCAGGCTTAGAGCAGTACTTC. As protein: CASSLVAGLEQYF. The chain has TRBV7-2 and TRBJ2-7; unclear D gene. Trimming cost V 1 base and J 7 bases, with 11 bases left between them. Germline CDR1 and CDR2: SGHTA and FQGNSA. The CDR3 totals 13 residues. The entire variable domain, with the rest obtained from reference TRBV7-2 and TRBJ2-7, is as follows: GAGVSQSPSNKVTEKGKDVELRCDPISGHTALYWYRQSLGQGLEFLIYFQGNSAPDKSGLPSDRFSAERTGGSVSTLTIQRTQQEDSAVYLCASSLVAGLEQYFGPGTRLTVT.

This chain joins TRBV28 and TRBJ2-5; 15 bases match TRBD2. The V segment lost 7 bases and the J segment 0 bases; nucleotides outside the gene matches: 9. Germline CDR1 reads MDHEN; CDR2 reads SYDVKM. CDR3 length: 18 residues. CDR3 region: CASTLRTSGRAYQETQYF. CDR3 bases: TGTGCCAGCACCCTTAGGACTAGCGGGAGGGCTTACCAAGAGACCCAGTACTTC.

The genes are TRBV4-1 and TRBJ1-3; D may be TRBD1 (5 bases). Trimming removed 3 bases from V and 0 bases from J, with 9 bases in between. Germline V gene sequence: CDR1 MGHRA, CDR2 YSYEKL. The CDR3 runs to 15 residues. CDR3 loop: CASSQTGASGNTIYF. The CDR3 DNA follows: TGCGCCAGCAGCCAGACCGGGGCCTCTGGAAACACCATATATTTT.

V gene TRBV2 combines with J gene TRBJ1-3; 7 positions agree with TRBD1. CDR1 SNHLY and CDR2 FYNNEI come from the germline V gene. V lost 6 bases to trimming and J lost 0 bases; unmatched junction nucleotides: 2. The CDR3 runs 14 residues. The CDR3 region has the DNA TGTGCCAGCAGGGGACAGATCTCTGGAAACACCATATATTTT. Amino acids: CASRGQISGNTIYF.

This chain joins TRBV27 and TRBJ2-1; 8 bases map to TRBD1. This CDR3 contains 15 residues. The V gene end was trimmed by 8 bases and the J gene end by 1 base; junction bases not matched to a gene: 7. The germline CDR1 and CDR2 sequences are MNHEY and SMNVEV (reference sequence). The CDR3 region is CASGPTGGSYNEQFF. Written as DNA, the CDR3 is TGTGCCAGCGGTCCCACAGGGGGTTCCTACAATGAGCAGTTCTTC.

CDR3 sequence (DNA): TGTGCCAGCAGCCGGGACTTATACACAGATACGCAGTATTTT. Translating it yields CASSRDLYTDTQYF. The chain recombines TRBV6-4 with TRBJ2-3; the D gene is possibly TRBD2 (6 bases). This CDR3 comprises 14 residues. The V gene's germline CDR1 is MRHNA and CDR2 SNTAGT. The germline V and J ends were trimmed by 6 bases and 2 bases, with 12 bases remaining between them.

The rearrangement joins TRBV18 to TRBJ2-5; tentatively, D is TRBD1 or TRBD2 (5 bases each). The CDR3 totals 16 residues. V gave up 3 bases and J gave up 2 bases, with 16 bases separating them. Germline V gives CDR1 KGHSH, CDR2 LQKENI. The CDR3 is CASSPTEGGLQETQYF. The CDR3 DNA sequence: TGTGCCAGCTCACCGACAGAGGGTGGGTTACAAGAGACCCAGTACTTC.

The gene calls are TRBV2 and TRBJ1-3, with 7 bases identical to TRBD1. This CDR3 has 16 residues. Germline V gives CDR1 SNHLY, CDR2 FYNNEI. Trimming cost V 6 bases and J 0 bases; bases outside gene matches: 8. The CDR3 nucleotides read TGTGCCAGCAGGGACGGCAGGGGGGCCTCTGGAAACACCATATATTTT. Encoded protein: CASRDGRGASGNTIYF. Using reference TRBV2 and TRBJ1-3 for the parts outside the CDR3, the full variable domain is EPEVTQTPSHQVTQMGQEVILRCVPISNHLYFYWYRQILGQKVEFLVSFYNNEISEKSEIFDDQFSVERPDGSNFTLKIRSTKLEDSAMYFCASRDGRGASGNTIYFGEGSWLTVV.

J is TRBJ1-6 and V is TRBV5-4; TRBD1 is a possible D gene (5 bases). This CDR3 is built from 15 residues. Trimming stripped 1 base from V and 5 bases from J, with 10 bases between. The germline CDR1 and CDR2 sequences are SGHNT and YYREEE (reference sequence). The CDR3 nucleotides read TGTGCCAGCAGCTTGAACCCACAGGATAATTCACCCCTCCACTTT. Translating it yields CASSLNPQDNSPLHF.

This clone came up a few times. The chain couples TRBV5-1 to TRBJ1-5, with D uncertain. CDR1 is SGHRS and CDR2 is YFSETQ in the germline V gene. This CDR3 comprises 13 residues. Between the trimmed V and J ends, which lost 0 bases and 11 bases, there was a span of 12 bases. The CDR3 loop reads CASSLEGRSAQHF. In nucleotides, the CDR3 is TGCGCCAGCAGCTTGGAAGGGCGATCGGCCCAGCATTTT.

The chain carries TRBV4-2 and TRBJ1-3; D is undetermined. Germline CDR1 reads LGHNA; CDR2 reads YNFKEQ. Deletions cut 0 bases from V and 0 bases from J, with 12 bases between. The CDR3 spans 17 residues. The DNA for the CDR3 is TGTGCCAGCAGCCAAGATCCTGACGGGAGCTCTGGAAACACCATATATTTT. It translates to CASSQDPDGSSGNTIYF.

The J gene is TRBJ2-1, the V gene TRBV3-1 (or the pseudogene TRBV3-2); D may be TRBD2 (5 bases). The V and J ends lost 3 bases and 8 bases respectively, with 8 bases between them. The CDR3 totals 12 residues. Germline values: CDR1 LGHDT, CDR2 YNNKEL (reference sequence). The CDR3 nucleotides read TGTGCCAGCAGCCAGAGGGTTGATGAGCAGTTCTTC. Amino acids: CASSQRVDEQFF.